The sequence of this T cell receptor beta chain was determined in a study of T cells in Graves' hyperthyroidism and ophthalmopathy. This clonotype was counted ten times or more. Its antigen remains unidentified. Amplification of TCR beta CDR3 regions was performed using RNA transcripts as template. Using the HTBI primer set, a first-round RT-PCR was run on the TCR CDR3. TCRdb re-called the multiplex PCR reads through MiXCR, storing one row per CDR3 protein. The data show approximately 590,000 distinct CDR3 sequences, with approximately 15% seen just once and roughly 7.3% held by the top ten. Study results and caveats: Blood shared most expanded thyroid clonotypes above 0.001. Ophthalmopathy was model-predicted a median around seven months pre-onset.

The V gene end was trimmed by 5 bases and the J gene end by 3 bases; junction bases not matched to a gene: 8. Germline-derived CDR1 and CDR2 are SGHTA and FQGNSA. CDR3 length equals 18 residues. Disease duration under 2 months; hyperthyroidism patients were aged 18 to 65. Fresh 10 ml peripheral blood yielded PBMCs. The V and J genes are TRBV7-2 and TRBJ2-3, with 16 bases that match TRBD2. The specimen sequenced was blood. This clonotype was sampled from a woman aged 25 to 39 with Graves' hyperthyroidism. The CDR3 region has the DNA TGTGCCAGCAGCCTATTGGGACTAGCGGGAGGGCCGACAGATACGCAGTATTTT. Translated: CASSLLGLAGGPTDTQYF.